These 10 T cell receptor beta chains came from one sample sequenced in a study of T cell responses to AZD1222 COVID-19 vaccine. TCRdb's table, derived via immunoSEQ multiplex PCR, lists solely in-frame clones and lacks some. The sample holds about 140,000 clones; more than 80% are singletons and the top ten take 0.7% to 1%. The sequenced sample was peripheral blood, obtained on day 0 of MenACWY control vaccination. These receptors all come from an adult in good health.

This sequence joins TRBV29-1 and TRBJ2-3, with 7 bases that match TRBD2. Trimming cost V 4 bases and J 1 base; bases outside gene matches: 5. This CDR3 has 14 residues. Germline loops: CDR1 SQVTM, CDR2 ANQGSEA. The CDR3 sequence is CSVGEGSRTDTQYF. CDR3 DNA sequence: TGCAGCGTTGGGGAGGGTAGCCGCACAGATACGCAGTATTTT.

The V call is TRBV5-4, the J call TRBJ1-2; perhaps TRBD1 as D (6 bases). Per the germline V gene, CDR1 is SGHNT and CDR2 is YYREEE (reference sequence). Trimming stripped 0 bases from V and 8 bases from J, with 11 bases between. This CDR3 has 13 residues. The CDR3, as DNA: TGTGCCAGCAGCTTGGGCGGGGGGGCGGGCTACACCTTC. Encoded protein: CASSLGGGAGYTF.

The gene calls are TRBV7-9 and TRBJ2-1; D gene unclear. There are 13 residues in the CDR3. Germline V gene sequence: CDR1 SEHNR, CDR2 FQNEAQ (reference sequence). V was cut by 1 base and J by 7 bases, with 8 bases left in between. The CDR3, as DNA: TGTGCCAGCAGCTTAGGGAGAGCAAATGAGCAGTTCTTC. Protein sequence: CASSLGRANEQFF.

V usage is TRBV14 and J usage is TRBJ2-7; D gene unclear. The CDR3 spans 14 residues. CDR1 SGHDN and CDR2 FVKESK come from the germline V gene. With 1 base removed from V and 5 bases from J, the gap between germline ends came to 12 bases. CDR3 sequence (DNA): TGTGCCAGCAGCCAAGCCGGTAATCGCAACGAGCAGTACTTC. This gives the protein CASSQAGNRNEQYF.

The V call is TRBV2, the J call TRBJ1-1, with D unresolved. With 8 bases removed from V and 5 bases from J, the gap between germline ends came to 15 bases. There are 13 residues in the CDR3. Germline V CDR1 and CDR2: SNHLY, FYNNEI. The CDR3: CASLNLKETEAFF. CDR3 DNA: TGTGCCAGCTTAAACTTAAAAGAGACTGAAGCTTTCTTT. The entire variable domain, with the rest obtained from reference TRBV2 and TRBJ1-1, is as follows: EPEVTQTPSHQVTQMGQEVILRCVPISNHLYFYWYRQILGQKVEFLVSFYNNEISEKSEIFDDQFSVERPDGSNFTLKIRSTKLEDSAMYFCASLNLKETEAFFGQGTRLTVV.

The chain has TRBV19 and TRBJ2-2; 11 bases are shared with TRBD2. The germline gives CDR1 LNHDA, CDR2 SQIVND (reference sequence). CDR3 length: 17 amino acids. J was trimmed by 6 bases and V by 6 bases; bases with no gene match: 12. CDR3 DNA: TGTGCCAGTAGAATTCAGAGAACTAGCGGGAGTCCCGGGGAGCTGTTTTTT. It encodes CASRIQRTSGSPGELFF. The entire variable domain, with the rest obtained from reference TRBV19 and TRBJ2-2, is as follows: DGGITQSPKYLFRKEGQNVTLSCEQNLNHDAMYWYRQDPGQGLRLIYYSQIVNDFQKGDIAEGYSVSREKKESFPLTVTSAQKNPTAFYLCASRIQRTSGSPGELFFGEGSRLTVL.

The gene calls are TRBV9 and TRBJ2-3, with D uncertain. The CDR3 contains 12 residues. The V gene lost 6 bases and the J gene lost 1 base, with 6 bases spanning the gap. The germline CDR1 and CDR2 sequences are SGDLS and YYNGEE. CDR3 sequence: CASNRGTDTQYF. CDR3 DNA: TGTGCCAGCAATAGGGGCACAGATACGCAGTATTTT.

The chain employs TRBV28 and TRBJ2-1; TRBD2 agrees at 8 bases. CDR3 length: 18 residues. V lost 5 bases and J lost 6; bases outside the gene matches: 18. CDR1 and CDR2 (germline): MDHEN, SYDVKM. The CDR3 nucleotides read TGTGCCAGCAGTCCCGCCTCTGCCTGGACTAGCAAAGGCAATGAGCAGTTCTTC. Translated: CASSPASAWTSKGNEQFF.

V usage is TRBV2 and J usage is TRBJ2-1, with 8 bases lining up with TRBD2. This CDR3 is built from 16 residues. J lost 3 bases, V lost 9 bases, and 13 bases had no gene match. Germline assignment: CDR1 SNHLY and CDR2 FYNNEI. The CDR3 sequence: CASRRVGAGDYNEQFF. The CDR3 nucleotides read TGTGCCAGTCGACGGGTGGGAGCGGGAGACTACAATGAGCAGTTCTTC.

V gene TRBV4-3 combines with J gene TRBJ1-2; TRBD1 aligns across 7 bases. Germline V lookup: CDR1 LGHNA, CDR2 YSLEER. This CDR3 contains 15 residues. The J segment lost 4 bases and the V segment lost 0 bases, leaving 5 bases of the junction unmatched. CDR3 coding DNA: TGCGCCAGCAGCCAAGATCTAAGGGACAGCTATGGCTACACCTTC. Protein: CASSQDLRDSYGYTF.